The T cell receptor (beta chain) described here comes from a study of vaccination and CD4 T cells after COVID-19. Study overall: Four females and six males made up the convalescents, two of whom were Hispanic. In culture, cells were exposed to overlapping spike peptides from SARS-CoV-2, HCoV-NL63, HCoV-OC43 and HCoV-229E. Blood was drawn a median around 74 days post second dose, range 14 to 241.

This clonotype came up a few times. As yet, its antigen is unknown. V lost 10 bases, J lost 5 bases, and 17 bases lay in between. This CDR3 region has 13 residues. The Oncomine TCR Beta short-read assay was applied to DNA of cultured CD4+ T cells. TCRdb itself ran the PCR reads through MiXCR, one entry per CDR3 protein. The sample lists roughly 14,000 distinct CDR3 sequences, about 35% seen once, with roughly a third in the top ten. As to treatment: roughly 10-day PBMC culture with coronavirus spike peptide pools or control peptides (ViraFEST assay). It was on days 3 and 7 that half the medium was replaced with fresh IL-2 medium.

The genes are TRBV12-3 or TRBV12-4 and TRBJ1-1; maybe TRBD1 (6 bases). Sequencing was done on a sample of cultured CD4+ T cells from blood. The clonotype was recovered from a human donor with COVID-19. The CDR3 spells CAIEGQYRTEAFF. For the CDR3, the DNA is TGTGCCATCGAAGGACAGTATCGAACTGAAGCTTTCTTT.